What follows are 5 T cell receptor beta chains derived from one specimen sequenced in a study of beta chain features in type 1 diabetes. Expressed TCRB transcripts were sequenced because the entire RNA isolate underwent reverse transcription. TCRdb's copy holds only in-frame clones and misses some; the assay was immunoSEQ multiplex PCR. The sample holds hundreds of thousands of clones, 12% to 15% seen once. The sample comprised central memory CD4+ T cells from blood. These receptors were taken from a man younger than 45 in good health.

This clone came up many times. This sequence joins TRBV7-2 and TRBJ2-3, with no clear D. From germline, CDR1 is SGHTA and CDR2 FQGNSA. The CDR3 sequence is 15 residues long. V was shortened by 2 bases and J by 3 bases, with 12 bases between the two germline ends. Here the CDR3 DNA reads TGTGCCAGCAGCTTATCGGCCCTAGAAACAGATACGCAGTATTTT. The encoded protein is CASSLSALETDTQYF.

The V gene is TRBV6-5, the J gene TRBJ1-1; 7 positions agree with TRBD1. This CDR3 is 12 amino acids long. Looked up from germline, CDR1 is MNHEY and CDR2 is SVGAGI. Unmatched junction bases numbered 3, after V lost 6 bases and J lost 5 bases. The CDR3 reads CASSPGGTEAFF. CDR3 DNA sequence: TGTGCCAGCAGCCCAGGGGGGACTGAAGCTTTCTTT.

This clone has a handful of counts. The chain joins TRBV18 to TRBJ2-7; 9 nucleotides align to TRBD1. V was pared by 6 bases and J by 7 bases, with 10 bases of the junction left unmatched. The CDR3 is 14 residues long. Per the germline V gene, CDR1 is KGHSH and CDR2 is LQKENI. The CDR3 DNA sequence: TGTGCCAGCTCGCAGACCGGGACAGGGTTAGAGCAGTACTTC. Protein product: CASSQTGTGLEQYF. The full variable domain, completed using reference TRBV18 and TRBJ2-7, is NAGVMQNPRHLVRRRGQEARLRCSPMKGHSHVYWYRQLPEEGLKFMVYLQKENIIDESGMPKERFSAEFPKEGPSILRIQQVVRGDSAAYFCASSQTGTGLEQYFGPGTRLTVT.

The sample holds a few counts of this clone. This chain connects TRBV7-9 to TRBJ2-1, with 7 bases fitting TRBD2. The V gene end was trimmed by 2 bases and the J gene end by 5 bases; junction bases not matched to a gene: 3. CDR1 SEHNR and CDR2 FQNEAQ come from the germline V gene (reference sequence). CDR3 length: 14 residues. For the CDR3, the DNA is TGTGCCAGCAGCTTAACTAGCGCGGACAATGAGCAGTTCTTC. Translation gives CASSLTSADNEQFF.

The gene calls are TRBV7-2 and TRBJ2-3, with 7 bases lining up with TRBD1. There are 13 residues in the CDR3. Germline CDR1 and CDR2: SGHTA and FQGNSA. The junction had 5 bases not matched to a gene; V was cut back by 5 bases and J by 6 bases. Here the CDR3 reads CASSQGQADTQYF. CDR3 nucleotides: TGTGCCAGCAGCCAAGGACAGGCGGATACGCAGTATTTT.